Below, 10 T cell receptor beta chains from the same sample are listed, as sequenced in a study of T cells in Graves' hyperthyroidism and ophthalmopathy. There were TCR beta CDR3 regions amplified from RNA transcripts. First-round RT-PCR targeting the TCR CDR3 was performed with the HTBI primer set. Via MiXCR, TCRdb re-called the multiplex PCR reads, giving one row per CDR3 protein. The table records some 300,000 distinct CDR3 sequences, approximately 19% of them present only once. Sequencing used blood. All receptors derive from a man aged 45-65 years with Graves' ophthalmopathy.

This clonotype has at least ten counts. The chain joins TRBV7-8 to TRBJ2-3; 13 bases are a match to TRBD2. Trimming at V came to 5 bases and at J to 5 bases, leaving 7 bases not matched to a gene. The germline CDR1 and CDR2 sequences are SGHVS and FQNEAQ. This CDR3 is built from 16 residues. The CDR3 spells CASSLRTSGSRDTQYF. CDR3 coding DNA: TGTGCCAGCAGCCTCCGGACTAGCGGGAGTAGAGATACGCAGTATTTT.

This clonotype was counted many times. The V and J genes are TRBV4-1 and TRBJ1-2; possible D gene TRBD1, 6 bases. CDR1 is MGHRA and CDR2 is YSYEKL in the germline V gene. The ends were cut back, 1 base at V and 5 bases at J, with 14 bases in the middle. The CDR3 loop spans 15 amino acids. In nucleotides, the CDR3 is TGCGCCAGCAGCCAAGTAGTCGGGACACCGTATGGCTACACCTTC. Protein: CASSQVVGTPYGYTF.

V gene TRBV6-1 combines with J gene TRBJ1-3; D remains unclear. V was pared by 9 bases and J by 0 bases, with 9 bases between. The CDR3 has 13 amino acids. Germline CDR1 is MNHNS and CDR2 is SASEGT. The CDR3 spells CASSQISGNTIYF. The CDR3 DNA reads TGTGCCAGTTCCCAGATCTCTGGAAACACCATATATTTT.

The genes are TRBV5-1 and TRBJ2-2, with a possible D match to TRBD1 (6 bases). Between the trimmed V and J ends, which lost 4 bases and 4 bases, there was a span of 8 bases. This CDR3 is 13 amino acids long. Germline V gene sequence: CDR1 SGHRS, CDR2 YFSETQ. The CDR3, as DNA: TGCGCCAGCAGCGTCAGGGGCACCGGGGAGCTGTTTTTT. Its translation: CASSVRGTGELFF.

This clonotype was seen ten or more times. Here the CDR3 DNA reads TGTGCCAGCAGCGCGACAGGGTGGGATGAGCAGTTCTTC. It is translated as CASSATGWDEQFF. The rearrangement joins TRBV7-2 to TRBJ2-1; 7 bases map to TRBD1. V shed 5 bases and J 8 bases; nucleotides not matched to a gene: 6. Germline loops: CDR1 SGHTA, CDR2 FQGNSA. This CDR3 contains 13 residues.

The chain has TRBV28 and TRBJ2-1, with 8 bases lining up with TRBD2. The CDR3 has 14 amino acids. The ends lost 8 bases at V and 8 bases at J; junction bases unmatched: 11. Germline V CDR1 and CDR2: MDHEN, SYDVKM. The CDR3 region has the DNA TGTGCCAGCCGTAGCGGGATTGGGTACGATGAGCAGTTCTTC. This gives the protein CASRSGIGYDEQFF.

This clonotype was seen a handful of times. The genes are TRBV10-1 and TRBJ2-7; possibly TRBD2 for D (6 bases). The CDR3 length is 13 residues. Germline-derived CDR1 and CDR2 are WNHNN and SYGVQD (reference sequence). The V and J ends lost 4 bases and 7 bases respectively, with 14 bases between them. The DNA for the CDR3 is TGCGCCAGCAGTGCCGTGGCGGGGAAAGAGCAGTACTTC. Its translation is CASSAVAGKEQYF.

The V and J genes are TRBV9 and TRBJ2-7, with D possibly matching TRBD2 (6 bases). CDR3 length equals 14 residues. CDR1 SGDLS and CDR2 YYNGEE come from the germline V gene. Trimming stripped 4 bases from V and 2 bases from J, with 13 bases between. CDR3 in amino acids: CASSPEEGPYEQYF. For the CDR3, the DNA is TGTGCCAGCAGCCCCGAGGAGGGTCCCTACGAGCAGTACTTC.

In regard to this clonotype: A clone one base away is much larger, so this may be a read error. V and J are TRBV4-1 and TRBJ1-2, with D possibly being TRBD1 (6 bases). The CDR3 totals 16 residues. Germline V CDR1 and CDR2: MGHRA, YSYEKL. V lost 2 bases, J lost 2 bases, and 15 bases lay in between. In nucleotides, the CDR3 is TGCGCCAGCAGCCAATATATAGGGCAGGGGAACTATGGCTACACCTTC. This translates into CASSQYIGQGNYGYTF.

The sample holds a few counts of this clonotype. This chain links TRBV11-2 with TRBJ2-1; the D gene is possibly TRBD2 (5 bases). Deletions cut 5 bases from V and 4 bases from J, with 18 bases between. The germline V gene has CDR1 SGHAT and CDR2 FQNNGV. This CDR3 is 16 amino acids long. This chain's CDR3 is CASSPAGSGIYNEQFF. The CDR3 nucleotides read TGTGCCAGCAGCCCTGCCGGAAGCGGAATATACAATGAGCAGTTCTTC. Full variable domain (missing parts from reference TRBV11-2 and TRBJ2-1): EAGVAQSPRYKIIEKRQSVAFWCNPISGHATLYWYQQILGQGPKLLIQFQNNGVVDDSQLPKDRFSAERLKGVDSTLKIQPAKLEDSAVYLCASSPAGSGIYNEQFFGPGTRLTVL.